This T cell receptor beta chain emerged from a study of blood T cell repertoires in COVID-19. Study-level background: Some COVID-19 samples were acute and others convalescent; all came from the United States, Italy and Spain.

Original processing notes: Amplification with reference gene primers provided the estimates of nucleated cell counts. The data were produced by immunoSEQ multiplex PCR, yet TCRdb's version contains in-frame clones alone and is incomplete. That table gives V, J and clone size, and the DNA gave D and trimming. The table shows about 120,000 clones, with roughly 90% occurring only once. The CDR3 sequence is 13 residues long. CDR1 is SQVTM, CDR2 ANQGSEA, per germline. After removal of 5 bases from V and 8 bases from J, the junction contained 7 bases not matched to a gene. Material: peripheral blood. The chain links TRBV29-1 to TRBJ1-4; the match to TRBD1 covers 8 bases. This clonotype was obtained from a human donor in a cohort sampled during active COVID-19. The CDR3 is CSVRTGFGEKLFF. The CDR3 coding sequence is TGCAGCGTTAGGACAGGGTTTGGGGAAAAACTGTTTTTT.